This T cell receptor (beta chain) was documented in a study of blood T cells in healthy people across ages. Study outcomes and limitations: Correlation between TCR beta diversity and naive T cell percentage was strong. With age, beta diversity per million T cells declined roughly linearly, significantly by approximately 40.

Together with a sample-barcoded 5' primer, a J-beta primer mix was included in a second PCR lasting about 7 to 12 cycles. Any given sample supplied a minimum of 3 million CDR3-containing paired-end reads. TCRdb processed the 5' RACE reads anew with MiXCR; each CDR3 protein has one entry. Of approximately 800,000 distinct CDR3 sequences detected, 30% to 45% appear once; the ten largest clones hold 10% to 15%. Details on this clonotype: Its antigen is not identified.

In terms of origin and age, donors were healthy Caucasian individuals from Russia aged about 6 to 90. The TCR comes from a man between 18 and 35 years old in good health. The sample consisted of blood.

DNA for the CDR3: TGTGCCAGCAGCGAGGGGAAGACAGGGGCAGGGGAAAAACTGTTTTTT. As protein: CASSEGKTGAGEKLFF. The chain carries TRBV9 and TRBJ1-4; TRBD1 aligns across 8 bases. Germline-derived CDR1 and CDR2 are SGDLS and YYNGEE. This CDR3 contains 16 residues. V was pared by 3 bases and J by 8 bases, with 12 bases of the junction left unmatched.